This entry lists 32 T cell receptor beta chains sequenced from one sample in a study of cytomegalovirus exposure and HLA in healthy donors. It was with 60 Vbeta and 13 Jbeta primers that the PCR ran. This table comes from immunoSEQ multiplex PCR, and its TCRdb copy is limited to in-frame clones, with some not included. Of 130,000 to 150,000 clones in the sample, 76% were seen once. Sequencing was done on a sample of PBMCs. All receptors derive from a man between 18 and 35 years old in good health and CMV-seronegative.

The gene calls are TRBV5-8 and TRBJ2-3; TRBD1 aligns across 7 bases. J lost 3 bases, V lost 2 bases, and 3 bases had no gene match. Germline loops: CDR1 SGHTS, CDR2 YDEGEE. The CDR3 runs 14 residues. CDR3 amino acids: CASSFLRGTDTQYF. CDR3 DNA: TGTGCCAGCAGCTTCCTCAGGGGGACAGATACGCAGTATTTT.

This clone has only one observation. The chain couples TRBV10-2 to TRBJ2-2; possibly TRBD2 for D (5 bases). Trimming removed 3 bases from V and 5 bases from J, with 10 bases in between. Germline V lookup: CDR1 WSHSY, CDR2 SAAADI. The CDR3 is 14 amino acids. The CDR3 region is CASSDLPGTGELFF. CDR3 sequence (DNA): TGCGCCAGCAGTGATCTTCCGGGAACCGGGGAGCTGTTTTTT.

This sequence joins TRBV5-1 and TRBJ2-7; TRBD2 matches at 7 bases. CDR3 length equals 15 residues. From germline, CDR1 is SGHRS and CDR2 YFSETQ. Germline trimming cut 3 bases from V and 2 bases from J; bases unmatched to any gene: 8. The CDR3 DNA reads TGCGCCAGCAGCTCATTCCCCGGGACTACCTACGAGCAGTACTTC. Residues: CASSSFPGTTYEQYF.

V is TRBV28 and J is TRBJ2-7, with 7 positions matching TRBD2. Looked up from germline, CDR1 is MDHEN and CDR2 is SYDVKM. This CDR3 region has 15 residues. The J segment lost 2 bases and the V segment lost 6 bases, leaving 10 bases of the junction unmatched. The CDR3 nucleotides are TGTGCCAGCAGACTCGCTAGCGGCTCAACCTACGAGCAGTACTTC. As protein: CASRLASGSTYEQYF. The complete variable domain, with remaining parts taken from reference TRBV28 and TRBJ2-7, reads DVKVTQSSRYLVKRTGEKVFLECVQDMDHENMFWYRQDPGLGLRLIYFSYDVKMKEKGDIPEGYSVSREKKERFSLILESASTNQTSMYLCASRLASGSTYEQYFGPGTRLTVT.

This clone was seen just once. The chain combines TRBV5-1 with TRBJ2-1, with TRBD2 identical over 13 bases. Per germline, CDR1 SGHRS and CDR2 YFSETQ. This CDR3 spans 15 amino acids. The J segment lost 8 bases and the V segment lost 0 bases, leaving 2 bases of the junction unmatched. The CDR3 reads CASSLGTSGSDEQFF. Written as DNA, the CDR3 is TGCGCCAGCAGCTTGGGGACTAGCGGGAGTGATGAGCAGTTCTTC.

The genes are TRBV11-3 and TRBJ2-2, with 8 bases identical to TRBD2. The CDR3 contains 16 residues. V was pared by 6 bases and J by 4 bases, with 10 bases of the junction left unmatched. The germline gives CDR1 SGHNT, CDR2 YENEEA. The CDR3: CASRRWASGLTGELFF. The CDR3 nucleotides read TGTGCCAGCAGGCGGTGGGCTAGCGGGCTCACCGGGGAGCTGTTTTTT.

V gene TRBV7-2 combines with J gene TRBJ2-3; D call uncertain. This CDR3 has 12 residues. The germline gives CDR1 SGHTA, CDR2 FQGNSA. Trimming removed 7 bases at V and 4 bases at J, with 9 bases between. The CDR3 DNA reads TGTGCCAGCACCTCAACACCAGATACGCAGTATTTT. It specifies CASTSTPDTQYF.

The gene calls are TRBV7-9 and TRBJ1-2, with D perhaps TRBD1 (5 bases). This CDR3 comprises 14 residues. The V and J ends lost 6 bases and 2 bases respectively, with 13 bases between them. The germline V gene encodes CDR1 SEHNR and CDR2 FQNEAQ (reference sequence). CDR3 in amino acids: CASRTQQGNYGYTF. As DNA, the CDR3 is TGTGCCAGCAGGACGCAGCAGGGCAACTATGGCTACACCTTC.

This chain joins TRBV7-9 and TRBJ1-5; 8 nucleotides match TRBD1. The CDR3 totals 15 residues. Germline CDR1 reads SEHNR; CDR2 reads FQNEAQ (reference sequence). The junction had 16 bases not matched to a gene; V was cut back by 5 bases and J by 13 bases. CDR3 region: CASSPGRTGYEPQHF. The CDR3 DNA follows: TGTGCCAGCAGCCCCGGTCGGACAGGGTATGAACCTCAGCATTTT.

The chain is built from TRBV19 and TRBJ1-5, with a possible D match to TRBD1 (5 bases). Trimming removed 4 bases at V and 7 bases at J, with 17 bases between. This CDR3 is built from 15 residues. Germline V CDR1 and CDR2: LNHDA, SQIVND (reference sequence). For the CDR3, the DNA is TGTGCCAGTAGTAGCGTTTGGGGGGTAGGACAGCCCCAGCATTTT. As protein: CASSSVWGVGQPQHF.

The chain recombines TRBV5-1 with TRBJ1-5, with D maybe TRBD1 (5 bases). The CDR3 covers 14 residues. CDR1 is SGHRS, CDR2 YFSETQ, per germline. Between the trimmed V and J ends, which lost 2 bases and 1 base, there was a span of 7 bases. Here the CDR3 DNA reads TGCGCCAGCAGCTTATCAGGGAGCAATCAGCCCCAGCATTTT. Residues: CASSLSGSNQPQHF. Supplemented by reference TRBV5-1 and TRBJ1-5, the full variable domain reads KAGVTQTPRYLIKTRGQQVTLSCSPISGHRSVSWYQQTPGQGLQFLFEYFSETQRNKGNFPGRFSGRQFSNSRSEMNVSTLELGDSALYLCASSLSGSNQPQHFGDGTRLSIL.

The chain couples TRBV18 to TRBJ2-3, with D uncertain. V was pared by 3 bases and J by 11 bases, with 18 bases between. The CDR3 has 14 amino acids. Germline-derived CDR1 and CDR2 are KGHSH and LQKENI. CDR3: CASSPDGPLLEQYF. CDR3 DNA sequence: TGTGCCAGCTCACCTGACGGTCCGCTCCTAGAGCAGTATTTT.

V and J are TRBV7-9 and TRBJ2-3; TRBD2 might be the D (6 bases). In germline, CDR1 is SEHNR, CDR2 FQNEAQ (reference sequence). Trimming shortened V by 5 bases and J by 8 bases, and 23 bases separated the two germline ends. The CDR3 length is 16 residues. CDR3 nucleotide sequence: TGTGCCAGCAGCGGAGGGTTTCTCGACCGACTTGGTACGCAGTATTTT. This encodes CASSGGFLDRLGTQYF.

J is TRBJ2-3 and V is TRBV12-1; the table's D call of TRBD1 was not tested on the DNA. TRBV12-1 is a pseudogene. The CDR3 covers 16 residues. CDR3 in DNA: TGTGCCAGCAGCTTTAAGGACAGGGCCTTCACAGATACGCAGTATTTT. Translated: CASSFKDRAFTDTQYF.

The CDR3 loop is CASSRDRRSGYTF. CDR3 coding DNA: TGTGCCAGCTCGCGGGACAGGCGATCGGGCTACACCTTC. V gene TRBV27 combines with J gene TRBJ1-2; TRBD1 agrees at 8 bases. V gave up 8 bases and J gave up 8 bases; unmatched junction bases: 10. Germline assignment: CDR1 MNHEY and CDR2 SMNVEV (reference sequence). The CDR3 length is 13 residues.

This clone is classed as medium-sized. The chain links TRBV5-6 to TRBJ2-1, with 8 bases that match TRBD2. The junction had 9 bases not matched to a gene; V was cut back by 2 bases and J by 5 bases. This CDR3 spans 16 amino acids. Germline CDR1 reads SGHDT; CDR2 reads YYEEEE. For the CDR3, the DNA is TGTGCCAGCAGCTTTTCTCCGGGAGGGAGTCACAATGAGCAGTTCTTC. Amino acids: CASSFSPGGSHNEQFF.

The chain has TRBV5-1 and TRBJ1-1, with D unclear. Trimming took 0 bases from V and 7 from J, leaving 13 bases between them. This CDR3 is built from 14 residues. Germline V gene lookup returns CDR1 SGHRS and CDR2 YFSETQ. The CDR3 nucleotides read TGCGCCAGCAGCTTGGAGGAGAGAGGAGTTGAAGCTTTCTTT. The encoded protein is CASSLEERGVEAFF.

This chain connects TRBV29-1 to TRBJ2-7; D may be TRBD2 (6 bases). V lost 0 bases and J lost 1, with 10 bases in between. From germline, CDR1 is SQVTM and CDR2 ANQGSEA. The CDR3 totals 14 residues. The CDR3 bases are TGCAGCGTTGAAGATCGACGGGGGTCCTACGAGCAGTACTTC. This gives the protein CSVEDRRGSYEQYF.

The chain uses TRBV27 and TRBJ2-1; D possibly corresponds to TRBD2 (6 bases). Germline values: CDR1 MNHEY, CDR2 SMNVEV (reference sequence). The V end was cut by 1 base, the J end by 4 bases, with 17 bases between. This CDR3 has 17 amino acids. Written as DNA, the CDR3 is TGTGCCAGCAGTTTATTTTATCGGGGGACCGTATACAATGAGCAGTTCTTC. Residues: CASSLFYRGTVYNEQFF.

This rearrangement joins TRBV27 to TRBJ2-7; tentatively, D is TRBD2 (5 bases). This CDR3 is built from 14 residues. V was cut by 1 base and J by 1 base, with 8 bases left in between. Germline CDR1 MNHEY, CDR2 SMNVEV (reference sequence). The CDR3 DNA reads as TGTGCCAGCAGTTTATTCGCGGGTTCCTACGAGCAGTACTTC. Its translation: CASSLFAGSYEQYF.

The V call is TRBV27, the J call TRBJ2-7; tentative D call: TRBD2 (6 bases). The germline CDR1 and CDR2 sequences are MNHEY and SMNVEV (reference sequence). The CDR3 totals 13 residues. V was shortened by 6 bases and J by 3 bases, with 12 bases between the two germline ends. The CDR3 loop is CASRLGLGYEQYF. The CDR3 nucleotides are TGTGCCAGCAGGTTGGGACTGGGCTACGAGCAGTACTTC.

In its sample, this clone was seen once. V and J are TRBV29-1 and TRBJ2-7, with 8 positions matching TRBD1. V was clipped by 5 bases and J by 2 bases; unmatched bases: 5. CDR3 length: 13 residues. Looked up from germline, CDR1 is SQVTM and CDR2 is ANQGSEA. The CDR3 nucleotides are TGCAGCGTTAGCCGGACAGGGACCTACGAGCAGTACTTC. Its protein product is CSVSRTGTYEQYF.

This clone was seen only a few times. CDR3 DNA sequence: TGTGCCTGGAGTGGTCGGAACAGCAATTCACCCCTCCACTTT. Its protein product is CAWSGRNSNSPLHF. V and J are TRBV30 and TRBJ1-6; D gene ambiguous. The germline V gene encodes CDR1 GTSNPN and CDR2 SVGIG (reference sequence). The CDR3 loop spans 14 amino acids. V dropped 1 base and J dropped 7 bases, with 11 bases sitting between them.

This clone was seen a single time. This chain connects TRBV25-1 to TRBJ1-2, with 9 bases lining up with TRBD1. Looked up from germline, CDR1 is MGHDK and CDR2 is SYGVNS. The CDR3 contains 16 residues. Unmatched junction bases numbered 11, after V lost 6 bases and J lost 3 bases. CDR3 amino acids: CASRGNRGRPDYGYTF. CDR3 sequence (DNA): TGTGCCAGCAGGGGGAACAGGGGGCGCCCGGACTATGGCTACACCTTC.

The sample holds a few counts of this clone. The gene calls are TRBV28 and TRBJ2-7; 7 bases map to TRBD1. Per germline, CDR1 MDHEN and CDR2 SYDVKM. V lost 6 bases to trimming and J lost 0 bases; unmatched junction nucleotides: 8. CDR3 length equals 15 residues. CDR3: CASRVPGQPSYEQYF. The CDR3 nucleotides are TGTGCCAGCAGGGTACCGGGACAGCCCTCCTACGAGCAGTACTTC.

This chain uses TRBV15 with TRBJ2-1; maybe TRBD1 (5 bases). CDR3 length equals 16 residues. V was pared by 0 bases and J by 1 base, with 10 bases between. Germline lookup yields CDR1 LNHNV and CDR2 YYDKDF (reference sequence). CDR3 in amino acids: CATSREGRVSYNEQFF. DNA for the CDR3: TGTGCCACCAGCAGAGAGGGCAGGGTATCCTACAATGAGCAGTTCTTC.

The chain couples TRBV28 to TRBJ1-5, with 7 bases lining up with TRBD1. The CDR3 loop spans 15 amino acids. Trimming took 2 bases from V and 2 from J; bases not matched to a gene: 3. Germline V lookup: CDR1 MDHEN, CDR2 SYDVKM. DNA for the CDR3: TGTGCCAGCAGTTTAACAGGGGCAGGCAATCAGCCCCAGCATTTT. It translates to CASSLTGAGNQPQHF.

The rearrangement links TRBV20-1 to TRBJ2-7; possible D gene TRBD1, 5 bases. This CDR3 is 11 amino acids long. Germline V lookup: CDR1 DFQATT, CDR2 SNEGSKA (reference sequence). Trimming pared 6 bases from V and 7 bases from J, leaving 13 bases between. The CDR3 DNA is TGCAGTGCGAGTAGACAGCAAGAGCAGTACTTC. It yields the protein CSASRQQEQYF.

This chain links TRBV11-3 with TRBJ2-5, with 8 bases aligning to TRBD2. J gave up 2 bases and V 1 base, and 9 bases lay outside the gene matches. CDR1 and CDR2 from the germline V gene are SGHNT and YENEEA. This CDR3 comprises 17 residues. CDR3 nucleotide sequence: TGTGCCAGCAGCTTAGGAGGGGGTTCGGGGGGGCAAGAGACCCAGTACTTC. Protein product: CASSLGGGSGGQETQYF.

The CDR3 DNA is TGTGCCAGCAGCCTAGGGGGTGGAGGGAATGGCGAGCAGTACTTC. It specifies CASSLGGGGNGEQYF. The V and J genes are TRBV7-6 and TRBJ2-7; D could derive from TRBD1 or TRBD2 (6 bases each). Trimming shortened V by 5 bases and J by 6 bases, and 20 bases separated the two germline ends. The length of the CDR3 is 15 residues. Germline V gene sequence: CDR1 SGHVS, CDR2 FNYEAQ.

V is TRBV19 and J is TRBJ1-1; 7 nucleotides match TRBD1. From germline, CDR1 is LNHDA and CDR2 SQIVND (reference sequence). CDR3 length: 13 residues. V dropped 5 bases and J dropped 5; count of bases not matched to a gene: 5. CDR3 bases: TGTGCCAGTAGTCCCACAGGGGAGACTGAAGCTTTCTTT. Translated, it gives CASSPTGETEAFF.

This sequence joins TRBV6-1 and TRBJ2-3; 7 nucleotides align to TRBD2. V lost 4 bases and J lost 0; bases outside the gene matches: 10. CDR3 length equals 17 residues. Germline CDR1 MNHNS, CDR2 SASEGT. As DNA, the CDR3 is TGTGCCAGCAGTGTCGCCTCAGGGAGGGCTAGCACAGATACGCAGTATTTT. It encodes CASSVASGRASTDTQYF.